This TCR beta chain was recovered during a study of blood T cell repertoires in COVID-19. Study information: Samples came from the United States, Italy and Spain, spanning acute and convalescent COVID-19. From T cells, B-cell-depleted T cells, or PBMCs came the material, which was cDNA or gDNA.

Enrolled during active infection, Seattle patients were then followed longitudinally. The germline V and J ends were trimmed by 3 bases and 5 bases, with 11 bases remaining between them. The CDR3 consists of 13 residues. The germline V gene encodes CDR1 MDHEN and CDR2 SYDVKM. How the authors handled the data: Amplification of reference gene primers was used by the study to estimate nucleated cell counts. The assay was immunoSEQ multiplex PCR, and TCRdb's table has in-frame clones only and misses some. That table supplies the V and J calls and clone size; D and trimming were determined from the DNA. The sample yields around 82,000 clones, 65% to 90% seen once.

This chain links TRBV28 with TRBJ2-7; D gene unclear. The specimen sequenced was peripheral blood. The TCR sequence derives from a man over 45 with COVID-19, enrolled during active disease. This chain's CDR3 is CASSFRVAHEQYF. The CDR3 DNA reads TGTGCCAGCAGTTTTCGGGTAGCCCACGAGCAGTACTTC.